These T cell receptor beta chains were read from a single sample in a study of blood T cells in healthy people across ages. MiXCR, applied by TCRdb to the 5' RACE reads, yields one record per CDR3 protein. The sample has approximately 800,000 distinct CDR3 sequences; 25% are singletons. This sample was also put to use in a study of T cells of mothers and their children.

Sequenced material: blood. The source is a boy between 10 and 17 years old in good health. Both conserved end residues are part of each CDR3. Fields, in order: J gene, CDR3 length, clone size, V gene, D gene, CDR3 DNA, CDR3 protein. A D gene is named only where the DNA matches it firmly. Clone size, where shown, is once, few, many, or a class for clones that have expanded.

TRBJ2-3,17,few,TRBV9,TRBD2,TGTGCCAGCAGCGGTCTAGCGGGAGGCCCAAAAGGGCATACGCAGTATTTT,CASSGLAGGPKGHTQYF
TRBJ2-7,11,-,TRBV29-1,-,TGCAGCGTGAGGGATTTCTACGAGCAGTACTTC,CSVRDFYEQYF
TRBJ1-1,16,-,TRBV30,-,TGTGCCTGGAGAGCAATAAGGGGCAGGGTACGCACTGAAGCTTTCTTT,CAWRAIRGRVRTEAFF
TRBJ2-1,19,-,TRBV4-3,TRBD2,TGCGCCAGCAGCCAAGAATGGGTGACTCCTGGGGGGGTCATAAATGAGCAGTTCTTC,CASSQEWVTPGGVINEQFF
TRBJ2-5,15,-,TRBV7-3,-,TGTGCCAGCAGCTTATTTAGGGGGGGCGGAGAGACCCAGTACTTC,CASSLFRGGGETQYF
TRBJ2-7,14,few,TRBV27,TRBD1,TGTGCCAGCAGCCACGGACAGGGGTCCTACGAGCAGTACTTC,CASSHGQGSYEQYF
TRBJ2-7,12,few,TRBV7-8,-,TGTGCCAGCAGCTTTGTCGGGAACGAGCAGTACTTC,CASSFVGNEQYF
TRBJ2-5,16,-,TRBV19,TRBD1,TGTGCCAGTAGTACCGGGACAGGGGGTGGGGGCGAGACCCAGTACTTC,CASSTGTGGGGETQYF
TRBJ2-1,15,few,TRBV4-1,-,TGCGCCAGCAGCCCCACAAAGAACTCCTACAATGAGCAGTTCTTC,CASSPTKNSYNEQFF
TRBJ2-1,15,few,TRBV20-1,TRBD2,TGCAGTGCTTTACCGGGACTAGCGGCCGCGTGGGAGCAGTTCTTC,CSALPGLAAAWEQFF
TRBJ1-2,16,-,TRBV29-1,TRBD1,TGCAGCGTCCGAATGCAGGGGGGATTAGCTAACTATGGCTACACCTTC,CSVRMQGGLANYGYTF
TRBJ2-4,14,-,TRBV12-3/TRBV12-4,-,TGTGCCAGCAGTTTGGCTAGTTCTCAAAACATTCAGTACTTC,CASSLASSQNIQYF
TRBJ2-1,16,few,TRBV6-2/TRBV6-3,TRBD1,TGTGCCAGCAGTTACCTAAGGACAGGCGGCGTCAATGAGCAGTTCTTC,CASSYLRTGGVNEQFF
TRBJ1-4,12,few,TRBV7-2,-,TGTGCCAGCAGCTTGGGGGGGGGTGGACTGTTTTTT,CASSLGGGGLFF
TRBJ2-1,13,-,TRBV20-1,-,TGCAGTGCTAGCACTCCTCCGGCGGGCGAGCAGTTCTTC,CSASTPPAGEQFF
TRBJ2-5,14,many,TRBV7-7,-,TGTGCTAGCAGCTTCGCGGGGGCCCAAGAGACCCAGTACTTC,CASSFAGAQETQYF
TRBJ2-7,14,-,TRBV28,TRBD2,TGTGCCAGCGGTACTAGCGGGAGGACCTACGAGCAGTACTTC,CASGTSGRTYEQYF
TRBJ2-7,16,-,TRBV20-1,-,TGCAGTGCTAGAGATTGGGGGCAGGGAGGAACCTACGAGCAGTACTTC,CSARDWGQGGTYEQYF
TRBJ2-7,13,-,TRBV5-1,-,TGCGCCAGCAGCCCTCGGGATTTATACGAGCAGTACTTC,CASSPRDLYEQYF
TRBJ2-7,14,-,TRBV7-2,TRBD2,TGTGCCAGCAGCTCTGGACTAGCGGGTATCGAGCAGTACTTC,CASSSGLAGIEQYF
TRBJ1-4,15,-,TRBV7-9,TRBD1,TGTGTCAGCAGCTCTAGGACAGGAAAAGATGAAAAACTGTTTTTT,CVSSSRTGKDEKLFF
TRBJ2-5,15,few,TRBV12-3/TRBV12-4,-,TGTGCCAGCAGGACCTTGGGCGGGGCGAGGGAGACCCAGTACTTC,CASRTLGGARETQYF
TRBJ1-2,14,few,TRBV29-1,TRBD1,TGCAGCGTTGAAGAGGACAGGGGGTTCTATGGCTACACCTTC,CSVEEDRGFYGYTF
TRBJ2-1,15,few,TRBV29-1,-,TGCAGCGTTGAAGGGCAGCGGAGCTCCTACAATGAGCAGTTCTTC,CSVEGQRSSYNEQFF
TRBJ2-7,14,few,TRBV20-1,-,TGCAGTGCAGCAGGGCGTAGCAGCTCCTACGAGCAGTACTTC,CSAAGRSSSYEQYF
TRBJ1-1,12,-,TRBV20-1,-,TGCAGTGCTTATCGGAGGAACACTGAAGCTTTCTTT,CSAYRRNTEAFF
TRBJ2-2,15,many,TRBV7-2,TRBD1,TGTGCCAGCAGCACCGGGACAGGGGTCACCGGGGAGCTGTTTTTT,CASSTGTGVTGELFF
TRBJ2-7,13,-,TRBV27,-,TGTGCCAGCAGTTTGGGGGGATGGGGCGAGCAGTACTTC,CASSLGGWGEQYF
TRBJ1-2,13,-,TRBV25-1,-,TGTGCCAGCAGTGAATATCGGGAGGACGGCTACACCTTC,CASSEYREDGYTF
TRBJ2-5,15,-,TRBV24-1,TRBD2,TGTGCCACCAGCGCACTAGCGGGGGGCCAAGAGACCCAGTACTTC,CATSALAGGQETQYF
TRBJ2-5,12,few,TRBV4-1,-,TGCGCCAGCAGCTTTATGACCGGCGAGTGGTTCTTC,CASSFMTGEWFF
TRBJ2-3,16,few,TRBV7-2,-,TGTGCCAGCAGCACTGTAGCGGTCCTTAGCACAGATACGCAGTATTTT,CASSTVAVLSTDTQYF
TRBJ2-4,15,-,TRBV7-2,-,TGTGCCAGCAGTCACGGGGCGCCGGGCAAAAACATTCAGTACTTC,CASSHGAPGKNIQYF
TRBJ2-1,16,-,TRBV25-1,-,TGTGCCAGCAGTGAATGGGGGAGTGAGTCCTACAATGAGCAGTTCTTC,CASSEWGSESYNEQFF
TRBJ2-4,15,few,TRBV6-6,-,TGTGCCAGTACCCTAGACAGATTAGCCAAAAACATTCAGTACTTC,CASTLDRLAKNIQYF
TRBJ2-1,16,few,TRBV7-9,TRBD2,TGTGCCAGCAGCGGAACCGGACTAGCGGGGAACAATGAGCAGTTCTTC,CASSGTGLAGNNEQFF
TRBJ2-2,13,few,TRBV20-1,-,TGCAGTGCTAGTCCTACGAACACCGGGGAGCTGTTTTTT,CSASPTNTGELFF
TRBJ1-5,15,-,TRBV19,-,TGTGCCAGTAGTATAGAGGGAACAGCAGGTCAGCCCCAGCGTTTT,CASSIEGTAGQPQRF
TRBJ1-2,14,-,TRBV29-1,TRBD1,TGCAGCGTAATCAGGGACAGGGCTAACTATGGCTACACCTTC,CSVIRDRANYGYTF
TRBJ1-4,15,few,TRBV4-3,-,TGCGCCAGCAGCCAAGATAGGGCCATGGGTGAAAAACTGTTTTTT,CASSQDRAMGEKLFF
TRBJ2-5,11,few,TRBV20-1,-,TGCAGTGCTAGTGCCGAAGAGACCCAGTACTTC,CSASAEETQYF
TRBJ2-7,15,few,TRBV20-1,-,TGCAGTGCTAGAGATCAAAGCGGTTTCTCCTACGAGCAGTACTTC,CSARDQSGFSYEQYF
TRBJ2-1,16,few,TRBV28,-,TGTGCCAGCAGGGGCGCCGAGGCCCCATCCTACAATGAGCAGTTCTTC,CASRGAEAPSYNEQFF
TRBJ2-6,15,few,TRBV6-1,-,TGTGCCAGCAGTGACTGGTCATCTGGGGCCAACGTCCTGACTTTC,CASSDWSSGANVLTF